The source of this T cell receptor beta chain is a study of T cell responses to AZD1222 COVID-19 vaccine. Turning to the study itself: The analysis combined second doses at about 4 or about 12 weeks.

Looked up from germline, CDR1 is LGHNA and CDR2 is YNFKEQ. J lost 3 bases, V lost 1 base, and 6 bases had no gene match. The CDR3 is 17 amino acids. On this clone itself: The antigen is not known.

Study observations and caveats: Reports indicate that nearly half of spike-specific TCRs are directed at unmutated variant regions. Donors were mostly white British, more females; clonal diversity possibly underestimated. Repertoire sampling happened only post peak T cell response.

Method: immunoSEQ multiplex PCR; TCRdb's copy keeps in-frame clones and lacks some. The data contain about 140,000 clones, around 91% of them seen just once; the ten biggest clones take up approximately 4.8%. The sample consisted of peripheral blood, taken on day 0 of AZD1222 vaccination. The chain employs TRBV4-2 and TRBJ2-1, with 10 positions matching TRBD2. The clonotype was recovered from an adult in good health. The CDR3 reads CASSQGTSGEIYNEQFF. CDR3 bases: TGTGCCAGCAGCCAAGGGACTAGCGGCGAAATCTACAATGAGCAGTTCTTC.